The source of this T cell receptor (beta chain) is a study of T cells after yellow fever vaccination. Study-wide context: Preparation used SMART-Seq v4 Ultra Low Input for the low-cell-number fractions.

TCRdb analysed the 5' RACE reads with MiXCR anew, one entry per CDR3 protein. Among 450,000 to 600,000 distinct CDR3 sequences listed, less than 15% were seen once. This clonotype came up many times. The target antigen is unknown. Study outcomes and limitations: Post-booster samples contained most primary-vaccination clones (around 95% CD4, roughly 88% CD8). Researchers noted that a small share of clonotypes showed up in both CD4 and CD8 compartments.

The CDR3 has 14 amino acids. Germline loops: CDR1 WSHSY, CDR2 SAAADI. Trimming removed 2 bases from V and 2 bases from J, with 10 bases in between. The source is a man under 40 who received the YFV17D yellow fever vaccine. The V call is TRBV10-2, the J call TRBJ2-7, with D tentatively TRBD2 (6 bases). Specimen: PBMCs, collected on the day of the yellow fever booster vaccination. This CDR3 reads CASSERRDPYEQYF. In DNA, the CDR3 is TGCGCCAGCAGTGAGAGGCGGGACCCCTACGAGCAGTACTTC.